The 11 T cell receptor beta chains below all came from one sample that was sequenced in a study of blood T cell repertoires in COVID-19. Using immunoSEQ multiplex PCR, the repertoire was profiled, and TCRdb retains in-frame clones only, with some absent. The sample lists over 45,000 clones, roughly nine tenths occurring once. The material sequenced was peripheral blood. The receptors come from a man between 65 and 85 years old with acute or convalescent COVID-19.

The chain recombines TRBV12-3 or TRBV12-4 with TRBJ1-4, with D possibly being TRBD1 (5 bases). Deletions cut 7 bases from V and 4 bases from J, with 10 bases between. The CDR3 is made up of 13 amino acids. In DNA, the CDR3 is TGTGCCAGCACTAGGGGCAGTAATGAAAAACTGTTTTTT. This codes for CASTRGSNEKLFF.

The chain is built from TRBV29-1 and TRBJ1-2, with unresolved D. Germline values: CDR1 SQVTM, CDR2 ANQGSEA. CDR3 length equals 14 residues. The V end was cut by 4 bases, the J end by 8 bases, with 20 bases between. For the CDR3, the DNA is TGCAGCGTTGGTACGCCAGTAAGTTCGTACGGCTACACCTTC. Its protein is CSVGTPVSSYGYTF.

This clone was picked up one time. The V call is TRBV5-4, the J call TRBJ2-1; 7 bases match TRBD2. V was pared by 0 bases and J by 2 bases, with 5 bases of the junction left unmatched. The CDR3 sequence is 16 residues long. Germline lookup yields CDR1 SGHNT and CDR2 YYREEE (reference sequence). CDR3 protein: CASSLGRGRTYNEQFF. The CDR3 DNA reads TGTGCCAGCAGCTTGGGGCGGGGGAGAACCTACAATGAGCAGTTCTTC.

The chain is built from TRBV15 and TRBJ2-5, with 8 bases matching TRBD1. CDR1 is LNHNV and CDR2 is YYDKDF in the germline V gene (reference sequence). After removal of 3 bases from V and 1 base from J, the junction contained 1 base not matched to a gene. The CDR3 is made up of 14 amino acids. CDR3 bases: TGTGCCACCAGCAGGGACAGGGTCCAAGAGACCCAGTACTTC. Translation: CATSRDRVQETQYF. The full variable domain, rest sourced from reference TRBV15 and TRBJ2-5, is DAMVIQNPRYQVTQFGKPVTLSCSQTLNHNVMYWYQQKSSQAPKLLFHYYDKDFNNEADTPDNFQSRRPNTSFCFLDIRSPGLGDTAMYLCATSRDRVQETQYFGPGTRLLVL.

The rearrangement links TRBV20-1 to TRBJ1-2, with a tentative D call TRBD1 (5 bases). CDR1 and CDR2 (germline): DFQATT, SNEGSKA (reference sequence). The CDR3 runs 12 residues. The V end was cut by 3 bases, the J end by 4 bases, with 9 bases between. The CDR3 loop reads CSASIGGYGYTF. The CDR3 bases are TGCAGTGCTAGTATCGGGGGCTATGGCTACACCTTC.

The V gene is TRBV2, the J gene TRBJ1-6; D is perhaps TRBD1 (6 bases). This CDR3 has 13 amino acids. Trimming removed 10 bases at V and 10 bases at J, with 17 bases between. Germline CDR1 is SNHLY and CDR2 is FYNNEI. CDR3 amino acids: CATLQGPGSPLHF. The CDR3 DNA sequence: TGTGCCACCTTACAGGGACCCGGGTCACCCCTCCACTTT.

The chain employs TRBV11-2 and TRBJ2-3; D gene unclear. This CDR3 contains 12 residues. Germline loops: CDR1 SGHAT, CDR2 FQNNGV. Deletions cut 2 bases from V and 4 bases from J, with 4 bases between. For the CDR3, the DNA is TGTGCCAGCAGCTTACAGGCAGATACGCAGTATTTT. It translates to CASSLQADTQYF.

V and J are TRBV28 and TRBJ1-2, with a weak D call TRBD1 (6 bases). Per the germline V gene, CDR1 is MDHEN and CDR2 is SYDVKM. V was cut by 7 bases and J by 5 bases, with 17 bases left in between. The CDR3 runs 14 residues. The CDR3 loop reads CASNGGAHKYGYTF. In nucleotides, the CDR3 is TGTGCCAGCAATGGGGGGGCGCATAAGTATGGCTACACCTTC.

The chain has TRBV6-2 or TRBV6-3 and TRBJ1-1; 10 bases agree with TRBD1. CDR3 length: 13 residues. V dropped 5 bases and J dropped 6; count of bases not matched to a gene: 3. The V gene's germline CDR1 is MNHEY and CDR2 SVGEGT. Here the CDR3 reads CASSTTGGPEAFF. The CDR3 region has the DNA TGTGCCAGCAGTACGACAGGGGGCCCTGAAGCTTTCTTT.

The CDR3 here is CASSLSTTGGSKTNSPLHF. The CDR3, as DNA: TGCGCCAGCAGTCTCTCCACTACCGGGGGATCGAAGACCAATTCACCCCTCCACTTT. V usage is TRBV23-1 and J usage is TRBJ1-6; TRBD1 might be the D (5 bases). TRBV23-1 is identified as an open reading frame with a role that is uncertain. The CDR3 contains 19 residues. Trimming removed 4 bases from V and 7 bases from J, with 26 bases in between.

Concerning this clone itself: The sample carries other DNA sequences with the same CDR3. V and J are TRBV9 and TRBJ2-6, with D perhaps matching TRBD1 (6 bases). The length of the CDR3 is 20 residues. Looked up from germline, CDR1 is SGDLS and CDR2 is YYNGEE. V was pared by 0 bases and J by 0 bases, with 19 bases between. The CDR3 region is CASSVARGTSFSSGANVLTF. The CDR3, as DNA: TGTGCCAGCAGCGTAGCCAGAGGGACATCCTTTAGCTCTGGGGCCAACGTCCTGACTTTC.